One sample yielded the 24 T cell receptor beta chains listed below, sequenced in a study of cytomegalovirus exposure and HLA in healthy donors. A multiplex PCR was run with 60 Vbeta primers and 13 Jbeta primers. The method was immunoSEQ multiplex PCR; TCRdb's version includes in-frame clones alone and lacks a portion of them. The sample holds around 99,000 clones, roughly 80% seen once. The specimen sequenced was PBMCs. These receptors originate from a man aged 35 to 55 in good health and CMV-seronegative.

This clone occurred a few times. This chain links TRBV21-1 with TRBJ2-7; TRBD1, the D gene given by the table, was not confirmed from the DNA. TRBV21-1 is an annotated pseudogene. The CDR3 loop spans 14 amino acids. The CDR3 region has the DNA TGTGCCAGCAGCAAAGAAGGGGGTCCCTACGAGCAGTACTTC. Protein sequence: CASSKEGGPYEQYF.

This sequence joins TRBV25-1 and TRBJ1-4; D uncertain. Germline CDR1 MGHDK, CDR2 SYGVNS. This CDR3 region has 15 residues. V lost 1 base and J lost 5, with 11 bases in between. The CDR3 DNA reads TGTGCCAGCAGTGAATGGCAGGCGCTAAATGAAAAACTGTTTTTT. This sequence encodes CASSEWQALNEKLFF. Together with reference TRBV25-1 and TRBJ1-4, the CDR3 gives the full variable domain: EADIYQTPRYLVIGTGKKITLECSQTMGHDKMYWYQQDPGMELHLIHYSYGVNSTEKGDLSSESTVSRIRTEHFPLTLESARPSHTSQYLCASSEWQALNEKLFFGSGTQLSVL.

The rearrangement links TRBV4-1 to TRBJ1-3, with 8 bases aligning to TRBD1. After removal of 6 bases from V and 4 bases from J, the junction contained 8 bases not matched to a gene. CDR3 length: 15 amino acids. The germline V gene has CDR1 MGHRA and CDR2 YSYEKL. CDR3 in DNA: TGCGCCAGCAGACCAGGACAGGGTTCAGGAAACACCATATATTTT. Its protein is CASRPGQGSGNTIYF.

The chain uses TRBV2 and TRBJ1-5; the match to TRBD1 covers 8 bases. CDR1 and CDR2 (germline): SNHLY, FYNNEI. V shed 6 bases, J shed 4 bases, and the junction held 8 bases outside the gene matches. The CDR3 contains 15 residues. This CDR3 is CASREQGVLNQPQHF. The DNA for the CDR3 is TGTGCCAGCAGAGAACAGGGGGTTTTGAATCAGCCCCAGCATTTT. The full variable domain, rest sourced from reference TRBV2 and TRBJ1-5, is EPEVTQTPSHQVTQMGQEVILRCVPISNHLYFYWYRQILGQKVEFLVSFYNNEISEKSEIFDDQFSVERPDGSNFTLKIRSTKLEDSAMYFCASREQGVLNQPQHFGDGTRLSIL.

This rearrangement joins TRBV9 to TRBJ1-6, with 8 bases aligning to TRBD1. Per germline, CDR1 SGDLS and CDR2 YYNGEE. The CDR3 totals 16 residues. Trimming removed 3 bases from V and 6 bases from J; junction bases left unmatched: 8. As DNA, the CDR3 is TGTGCCAGCAGCGCCGAGACAGGGGAGATTAATTCACCCCTCCACTTT. Translated, it gives CASSAETGEINSPLHF.

The CDR3 region is CASSYGLAGAGELFF. CDR3 DNA sequence: TGCGCCAGCAGCTACGGACTAGCGGGAGCCGGGGAGCTGTTTTTT. The V gene is TRBV5-1, the J gene TRBJ2-2; 13 positions agree with TRBD2. The CDR3 extends over 15 amino acids. Germline V gives CDR1 SGHRS, CDR2 YFSETQ. Unmatched junction bases numbered 2, after V lost 3 bases and J lost 6 bases.

The table lists this clone with a few counts. The chain links TRBV5-6 to TRBJ1-1; 8 nucleotides agree with TRBD1. The V gene end was trimmed by 3 bases and the J gene end by 5 bases; junction bases not matched to a gene: 9. The CDR3 covers 15 residues. CDR1 is SGHDT and CDR2 is YYEEEE in the germline V gene. The CDR3 DNA follows: TGTGCCAGCAGCTCCCACAGGGGGTCGAGGACTGAAGCTTTCTTT. It translates to CASSSHRGSRTEAFF.

The chain is built from TRBV29-1 and TRBJ1-2; no clear D. The CDR3 is made up of 12 amino acids. V was trimmed by 2 bases and J by 1 base, leaving 5 bases between them. The germline CDR1 and CDR2 sequences are SQVTM and ANQGSEA. The CDR3 reads CSVEFGNYGYTF. The CDR3 coding sequence is TGCAGCGTTGAATTCGGTAACTATGGCTACACCTTC.

V usage is TRBV5-1 and J usage is TRBJ2-1; 7 bases agree with TRBD1. J gave up 5 bases and V 7 bases, and 18 bases lay outside the gene matches. The CDR3 has 17 amino acids. Germline V lookup: CDR1 SGHRS, CDR2 YFSETQ. CDR3 residues: CASPAYPEHRGHNEQFF. CDR3 nucleotides: TGCGCCAGCCCAGCTTACCCGGAACACAGGGGACACAATGAGCAGTTCTTC.

This clone was counted once. As DNA, the CDR3 is TGTGCCTGGAATGGGGGACTAGCGGGGGGCGAGCAGTACTTC. Its translation: CAWNGGLAGGEQYF. The V and J genes are TRBV30 and TRBJ2-7; 15 bases are a match to TRBD2. Germline CDR1 is GTSNPN and CDR2 is SVGIG (reference sequence). Unmatched junction bases numbered 4, after V lost 4 bases and J lost 6 bases. The CDR3 consists of 14 residues.

The chain carries TRBV5-1 and TRBJ1-1; 7 nucleotides agree with TRBD1. The germline gives CDR1 SGHRS, CDR2 YFSETQ. The CDR3 contains 14 residues. V trimming: 0 bases; J trimming: 2 bases; junction bases outside the gene matches: 1. For the CDR3, the DNA is TGCGCCAGCAGCTTGGCAGGGGGAAACACTGAAGCTTTCTTT. Translation: CASSLAGGNTEAFF.

The chain is built from TRBV2 and TRBJ2-2, with D possibly matching TRBD2 (5 bases). The CDR3 loop spans 12 amino acids. Germline V gene lookup returns CDR1 SNHLY and CDR2 FYNNEI. Trimming removed 4 bases at V and 6 bases at J, with 6 bases between. CDR3 protein: CASSAGAGELFF. As DNA, the CDR3 is TGTGCCAGCAGTGCCGGGGCCGGGGAGCTGTTTTTT.

The rearrangement links TRBV28 to TRBJ2-7, with TRBD2 matching over 11 bases. Losses at the gene ends were 5 bases for V and 0 bases for J; bases not matched to a gene: 3. Germline CDR1 and CDR2: MDHEN and SYDVKM. The CDR3 contains 15 residues. In nucleotides, the CDR3 is TGTGCCAGCAGTCGACTAGCGGGGACCTCCTACGAGCAGTACTTC. It translates to CASSRLAGTSYEQYF.

The CDR3 DNA reads TGTGCCAGCACTAGCGGCAGAAGCACAGATACGCAGTATTTT. Translating gives CASTSGRSTDTQYF. J is TRBJ2-3 and V is TRBV5-4; 7 bases are a match to TRBD2. CDR1 SGHNT and CDR2 YYREEE come from the germline V gene (reference sequence). CDR3 length: 14 amino acids. Trimming at V came to 6 bases and at J to 0 bases, leaving 4 bases not matched to a gene.

In this sample, this clone turned up once. The V call is TRBV29-1, the J call TRBJ1-2; a weak D match, TRBD1 (5 bases). The CDR3 is 13 residues long. Deletions cut 3 bases from V and 4 bases from J, with 12 bases between. Germline V lookup: CDR1 SQVTM, CDR2 ANQGSEA. The CDR3, as DNA: TGCAGCGTTGAGGACCTTCAGGGCTATGGCTACACCTTC. Protein product: CSVEDLQGYGYTF. Looking up the rest from reference TRBV29-1 and TRBJ1-2 gives the full variable domain: SAVISQKPSRDICQRGTSLTIQCQVDSQVTMMFWYRQQPGQSLTLIATANQGSEATYESGFVIDKFPISRPNLTFSTLTVSNMSPEDSSIYLCSVEDLQGYGYTFGSGTRLTVV.

This chain joins TRBV2 and TRBJ2-3, with 8 positions matching TRBD2. The V gene's germline CDR1 is SNHLY and CDR2 FYNNEI. After removal of 8 bases from V and 5 bases from J, the junction contained 15 bases not matched to a gene. The CDR3 consists of 16 residues. CDR3 sequence (DNA): TGTGCCAGCGTGAGGGAGGCGGGGGGCCAGGGAGATACGCAGTATTTT. It yields the protein CASVREAGGQGDTQYF. Full variable domain (remainder filled in from reference TRBV2 and TRBJ2-3): EPEVTQTPSHQVTQMGQEVILRCVPISNHLYFYWYRQILGQKVEFLVSFYNNEISEKSEIFDDQFSVERPDGSNFTLKIRSTKLEDSAMYFCASVREAGGQGDTQYFGPGTRLTVL.

The V and J genes are TRBV7-9 and TRBJ2-3; 7 bases align to TRBD2. The CDR3 sequence is 14 residues long. Germline assignment: CDR1 SEHNR and CDR2 FQNEAQ (reference sequence). The J segment lost 6 bases and the V segment lost 5 bases, leaving 8 bases of the junction unmatched. CDR3 region: CASSPPVGGDTQYF. The CDR3 DNA reads as TGTGCCAGCAGCCCCCCAGTGGGGGGGGATACGCAGTATTTT. The variable domain in full, completed from reference TRBV7-9 and TRBJ2-3, reads DTGVSQNPRHKITKRGQNVTFRCDPISEHNRLYWYRQTLGQGPEFLTYFQNEAQLEKSRLLSDRFSAERPKGSFSTLEIQRTEQGDSAMYLCASSPPVGGDTQYFGPGTRLTVL.

The V call is TRBV7-9, the J call TRBJ2-1, with 10 positions matching TRBD1. Germline values: CDR1 SEHNR, CDR2 FQNEAQ (reference sequence). V lost 5 bases and J lost 8; bases outside the gene matches: 9. This CDR3 is built from 15 residues. The CDR3 region has the DNA TGTGCCAGCAGCCTCCCAGACAGGGGGCAGGATGAGCAGTTCTTC. Its protein product is CASSLPDRGQDEQFF.

V gene TRBV6-6 combines with J gene TRBJ2-1; TRBD2 is a possible D gene (5 bases). Trimming left V 6 bases short and J 5 bases short, with 11 bases between. Per the germline V gene, CDR1 is MNHNY and CDR2 is SVGAGI (reference sequence). The CDR3 runs to 13 residues. CDR3 bases: TGTGCCAGCAGAGGAGCGGAGCACAATGAGCAGTTCTTC. Its protein is CASRGAEHNEQFF.

This clone was seen more than once but under ten times. The CDR3 DNA is TGTGCCTGGAGTGTTCAAGCGGGAGCTAACAATGAGCAGTTCTTC. Its translation: CAWSVQAGANNEQFF. The chain has TRBV30 and TRBJ2-1; 8 bases are shared with TRBD2. Germline CDR1 and CDR2: GTSNPN and SVGIG (reference sequence). The CDR3 spans 15 residues. V gave up 0 bases and J gave up 5 bases; unmatched junction bases: 6.

The rearrangement links TRBV28 to TRBJ1-2; 9 bases match TRBD1. CDR1 and CDR2 (germline): MDHEN, SYDVKM. The CDR3 length is 14 residues. The trim removed 6 bases at V and 8 bases at J, leaving 10 bases unmatched. The CDR3 here is CASRLDRGAAGYTF. CDR3 sequence (DNA): TGTGCCAGCAGACTCGACAGGGGGGCAGCCGGCTACACCTTC.

Only one count was recorded for this clone. The V gene is TRBV5-1, the J gene TRBJ2-2, with TRBD2 identical over 9 bases. In germline, CDR1 is SGHRS, CDR2 YFSETQ. Trimming removed 0 bases from V and 6 bases from J; junction bases left unmatched: 6. This CDR3 contains 16 residues. In nucleotides, the CDR3 is TGCGCCAGCAGCTTGGTACCAGCGGGAGGTCCCGGGGAGCTGTTTTTT. This gives the protein CASSLVPAGGPGELFF. The full variable domain, in which reference TRBV5-1 and TRBJ2-2 provide the parts outside the CDR3, is KAGVTQTPRYLIKTRGQQVTLSCSPISGHRSVSWYQQTPGQGLQFLFEYFSETQRNKGNFPGRFSGRQFSNSRSEMNVSTLELGDSALYLCASSLVPAGGPGELFFGEGSRLTVL.

For the CDR3, the DNA is TGCGCCAGCAGTGAGTCGAAGGCTAGCGGAAGCACAGATACGCAGTATTTT. Translating it yields CASSESKASGSTDTQYF. This rearrangement joins TRBV10-1 to TRBJ2-3, with 7 bases lining up with TRBD2. Unmatched junction bases numbered 6, after V lost 0 bases and J lost 0 bases. In germline, CDR1 is WNHNN, CDR2 SYGVQD (reference sequence). The CDR3 sequence is 17 residues long.

J is TRBJ2-1 and V is TRBV6-1; possibly TRBD2 for D (6 bases). Germline V CDR1 and CDR2: MNHNS, SASEGT. The CDR3 has 13 amino acids. Trimming removed 3 bases at V and 11 bases at J, with 14 bases between. The CDR3 reads CASSEGRESKQFF. The CDR3 region has the DNA TGTGCCAGCAGTGAGGGCCGGGAGAGCAAGCAGTTCTTC.